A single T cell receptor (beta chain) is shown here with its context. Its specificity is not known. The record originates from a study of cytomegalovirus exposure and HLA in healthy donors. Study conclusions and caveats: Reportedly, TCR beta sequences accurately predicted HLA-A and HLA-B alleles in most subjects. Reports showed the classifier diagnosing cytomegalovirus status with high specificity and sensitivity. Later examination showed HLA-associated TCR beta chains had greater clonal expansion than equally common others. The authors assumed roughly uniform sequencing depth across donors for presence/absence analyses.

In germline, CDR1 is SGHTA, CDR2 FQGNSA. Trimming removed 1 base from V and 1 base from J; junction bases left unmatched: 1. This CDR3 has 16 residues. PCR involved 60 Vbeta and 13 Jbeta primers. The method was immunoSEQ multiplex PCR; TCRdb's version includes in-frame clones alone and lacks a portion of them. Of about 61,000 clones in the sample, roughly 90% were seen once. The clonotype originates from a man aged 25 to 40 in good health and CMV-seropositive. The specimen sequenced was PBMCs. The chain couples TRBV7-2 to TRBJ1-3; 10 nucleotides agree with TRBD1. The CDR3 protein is CASSLGTGGSGNTIYF. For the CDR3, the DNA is TGTGCCAGCAGCTTAGGGACAGGGGGATCTGGAAACACCATATATTTT.